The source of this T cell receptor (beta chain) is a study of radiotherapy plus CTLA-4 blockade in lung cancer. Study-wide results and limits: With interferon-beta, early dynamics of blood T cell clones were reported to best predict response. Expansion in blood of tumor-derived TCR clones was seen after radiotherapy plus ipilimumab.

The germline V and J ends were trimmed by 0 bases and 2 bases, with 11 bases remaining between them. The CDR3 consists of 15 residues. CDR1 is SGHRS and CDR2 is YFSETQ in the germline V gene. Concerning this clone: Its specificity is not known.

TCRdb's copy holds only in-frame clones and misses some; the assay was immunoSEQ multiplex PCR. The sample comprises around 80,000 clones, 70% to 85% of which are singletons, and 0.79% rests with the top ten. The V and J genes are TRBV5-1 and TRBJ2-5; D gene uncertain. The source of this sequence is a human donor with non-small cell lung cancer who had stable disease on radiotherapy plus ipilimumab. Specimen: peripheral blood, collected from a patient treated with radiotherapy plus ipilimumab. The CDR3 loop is CASSLVSGRQETQYF. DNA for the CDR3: TGCGCCAGCAGCTTGGTGTCGGGTAGGCAAGAGACCCAGTACTTC.